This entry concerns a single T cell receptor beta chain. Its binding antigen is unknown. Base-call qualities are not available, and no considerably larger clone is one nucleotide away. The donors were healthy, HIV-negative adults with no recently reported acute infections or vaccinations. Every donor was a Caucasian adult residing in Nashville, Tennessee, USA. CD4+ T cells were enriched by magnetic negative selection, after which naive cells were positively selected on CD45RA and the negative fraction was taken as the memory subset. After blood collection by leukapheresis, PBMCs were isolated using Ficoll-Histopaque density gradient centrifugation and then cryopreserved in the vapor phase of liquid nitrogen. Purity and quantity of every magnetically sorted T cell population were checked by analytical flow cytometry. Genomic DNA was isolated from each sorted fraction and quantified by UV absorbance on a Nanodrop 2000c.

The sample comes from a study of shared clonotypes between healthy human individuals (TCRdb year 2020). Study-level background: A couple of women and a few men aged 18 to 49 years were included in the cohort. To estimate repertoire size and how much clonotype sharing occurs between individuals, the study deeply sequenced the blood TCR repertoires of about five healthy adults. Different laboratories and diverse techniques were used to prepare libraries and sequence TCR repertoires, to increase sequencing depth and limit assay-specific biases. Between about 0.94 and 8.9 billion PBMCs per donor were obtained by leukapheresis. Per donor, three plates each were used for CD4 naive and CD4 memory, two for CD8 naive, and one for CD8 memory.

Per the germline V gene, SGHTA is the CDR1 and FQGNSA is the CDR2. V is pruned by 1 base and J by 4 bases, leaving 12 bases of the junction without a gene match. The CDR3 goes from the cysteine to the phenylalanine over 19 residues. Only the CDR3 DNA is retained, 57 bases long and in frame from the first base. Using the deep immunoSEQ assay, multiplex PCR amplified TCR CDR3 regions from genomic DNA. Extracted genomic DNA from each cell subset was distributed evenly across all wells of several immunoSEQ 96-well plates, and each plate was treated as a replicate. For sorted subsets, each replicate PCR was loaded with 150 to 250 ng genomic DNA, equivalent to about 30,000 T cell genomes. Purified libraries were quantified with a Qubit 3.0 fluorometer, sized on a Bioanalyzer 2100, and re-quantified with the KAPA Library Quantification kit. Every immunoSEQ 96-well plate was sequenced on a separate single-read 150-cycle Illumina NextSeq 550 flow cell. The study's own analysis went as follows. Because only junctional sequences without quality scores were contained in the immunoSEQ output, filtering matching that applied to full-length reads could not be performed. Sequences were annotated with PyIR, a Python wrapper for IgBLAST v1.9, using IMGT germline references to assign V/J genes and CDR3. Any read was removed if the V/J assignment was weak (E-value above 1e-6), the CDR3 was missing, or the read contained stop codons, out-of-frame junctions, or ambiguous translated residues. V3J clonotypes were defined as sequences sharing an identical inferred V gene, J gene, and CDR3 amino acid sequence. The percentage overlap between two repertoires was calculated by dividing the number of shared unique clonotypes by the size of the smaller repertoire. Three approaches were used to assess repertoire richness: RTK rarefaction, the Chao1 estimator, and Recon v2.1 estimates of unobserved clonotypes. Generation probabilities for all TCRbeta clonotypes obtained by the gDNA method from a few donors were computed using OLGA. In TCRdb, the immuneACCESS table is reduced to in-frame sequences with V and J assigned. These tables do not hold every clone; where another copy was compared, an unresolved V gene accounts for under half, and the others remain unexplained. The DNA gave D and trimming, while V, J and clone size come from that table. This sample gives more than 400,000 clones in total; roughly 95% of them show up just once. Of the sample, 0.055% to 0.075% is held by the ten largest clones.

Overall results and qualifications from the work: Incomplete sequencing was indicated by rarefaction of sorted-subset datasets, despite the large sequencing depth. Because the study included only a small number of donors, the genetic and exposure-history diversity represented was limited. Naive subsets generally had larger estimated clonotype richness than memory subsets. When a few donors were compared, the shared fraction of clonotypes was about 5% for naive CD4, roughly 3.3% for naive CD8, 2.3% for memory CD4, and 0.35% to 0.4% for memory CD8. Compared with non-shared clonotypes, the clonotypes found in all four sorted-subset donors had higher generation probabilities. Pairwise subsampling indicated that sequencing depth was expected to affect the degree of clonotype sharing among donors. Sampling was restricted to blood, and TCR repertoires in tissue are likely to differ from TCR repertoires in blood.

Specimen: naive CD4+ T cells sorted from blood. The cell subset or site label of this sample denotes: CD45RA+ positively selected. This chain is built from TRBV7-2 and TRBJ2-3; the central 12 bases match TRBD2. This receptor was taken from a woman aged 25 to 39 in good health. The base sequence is TGTGCCAGCAGCTTAGACCCCCAACAACTAGCGGGAGGTTCAGATACGCAGTATTTT. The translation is CASSLDPQQLAGGSDTQYF.